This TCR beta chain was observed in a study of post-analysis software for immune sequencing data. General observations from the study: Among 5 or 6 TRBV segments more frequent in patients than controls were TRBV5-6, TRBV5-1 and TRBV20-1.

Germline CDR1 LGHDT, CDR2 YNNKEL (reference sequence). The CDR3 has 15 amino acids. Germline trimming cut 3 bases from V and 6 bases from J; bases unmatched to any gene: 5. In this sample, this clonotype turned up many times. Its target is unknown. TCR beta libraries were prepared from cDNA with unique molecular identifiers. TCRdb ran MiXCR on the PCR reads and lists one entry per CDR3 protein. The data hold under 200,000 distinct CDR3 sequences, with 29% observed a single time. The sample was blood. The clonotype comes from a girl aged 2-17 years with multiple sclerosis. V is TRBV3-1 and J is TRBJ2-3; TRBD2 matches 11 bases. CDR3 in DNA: TGTGCCAGCAGCCATGGCTCTAGCGGGAGGGATACGCAGTATTTT. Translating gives CASSHGSSGRDTQYF.